This T cell receptor (beta chain) was identified in a study of cytomegalovirus exposure and HLA in healthy donors. Amplification used 60 Vbeta primers and 13 Jbeta primers. The assay was immunoSEQ multiplex PCR, and TCRdb's table has in-frame clones only and misses some. The sample records about 120,000 clones, roughly 69% being singletons. Germline CDR1 is SGHVS and CDR2 is FQNEAQ. The CDR3 consists of 17 residues. Trimming shortened V by 5 bases and J by 7 bases, and 24 bases separated the two germline ends. This clone was counted a few times. The material sequenced was PBMCs. The chain combines TRBV7-8 with TRBJ2-1; possible D gene TRBD2, 5 bases. The sequence derives from a human donor in good health. The CDR3 spells CASSESPASGVWNEQFF. CDR3 DNA: TGTGCCAGCAGCGAATCGCCAGCCAGCGGTGTATGGAATGAGCAGTTCTTC.